The 8 T cell receptor beta chains in this list originate from one sample, sequenced in a study of PD-L1 blockade in urothelial cancer. Profiling relied on immunoSEQ multiplex PCR, and the TCRdb table lists in-frame clones only, not all of them. The table has around 93,000 clones, over 65% seen once. Noted time point: peripheral blood 6 weeks after treatment start. Specimen: PBMCs, collected around atezolizumab (anti-PD-L1) treatment. The receptor source for this set is a man aged 65-85 years with urothelial cancer.

The chain links TRBV18 to TRBJ1-4, with 10 bases aligning to TRBD1. After removal of 4 bases from V and 5 bases from J, the junction contained 4 bases not matched to a gene. Germline V lookup: CDR1 KGHSH, CDR2 LQKENI. This CDR3 has 15 amino acids. The CDR3 DNA follows: TGTGCCAGCTCACTTGACAGGGGGCTCAATGAAAAACTGTTTTTT. Its protein product is CASSLDRGLNEKLFF.

This clone was found once. The chain employs TRBV2 and TRBJ2-6; 8 bases are shared with TRBD1. With 7 bases clipped from V and 0 bases from J, the junction kept 2 bases outside the gene matches. This CDR3 contains 15 residues. Germline values: CDR1 SNHLY, CDR2 FYNNEI. Here the CDR3 DNA reads TGTGCCAGCACACAGGGGGTCTCTGGGGCCAACGTCCTGACTTTC. Its protein is CASTQGVSGANVLTF.

This chain connects TRBV6-5 to TRBJ2-2; D remains unclear. This CDR3 is 13 amino acids long. From germline, CDR1 is MNHEY and CDR2 SVGAGI. V lost 3 bases and J 5 bases, leaving 7 bases between the germline ends. CDR3 in DNA: TGTGCCAGCAGTTATCCCGTTACCGGGGAGCTGTTTTTT. It yields the protein CASSYPVTGELFF.

In its sample, this clone was seen a few times. CDR3: CASSPGQGGINSPLHF. The CDR3 DNA is TGTGCCAGCAGTCCGGGACAGGGGGGGATCAATTCACCCCTCCACTTT. The chain carries TRBV6-6 and TRBJ1-6; 11 bases are a match to TRBD1. The CDR3 is made up of 16 amino acids. The V gene's germline CDR1 is MNHNY and CDR2 SVGAGI (reference sequence). V was clipped by 5 bases and J by 7 bases; unmatched bases: 7.

CDR3: CASSSVLRDGYTF. For the CDR3, the DNA is TGTGCCAGTAGTTCTGTCCTCCGGGATGGCTACACCTTC. The V and J genes are TRBV19 and TRBJ1-2; D unresolved. Germline loops: CDR1 LNHDA, CDR2 SQIVND (reference sequence). V lost 5 bases and J lost 6, with 13 bases in between. The CDR3 sequence is 13 residues long.

The chain recombines TRBV5-6 with TRBJ2-1; perhaps TRBD2 as D (5 bases). Trimming stripped 1 base from V and 8 bases from J, with 16 bases between. Germline lookup yields CDR1 SGHDT and CDR2 YYEEEE. The CDR3 length is 15 residues. CDR3 coding DNA: TGTGCCAGCAGCTTGCAGCTCGGACTTTCGGATGAGCAGTTCTTC. Translation gives CASSLQLGLSDEQFF.

The rearrangement joins TRBV5-1 to TRBJ2-5; D remains ambiguous. This CDR3 contains 16 residues. V was cut by 3 bases and J by 4 bases, with 19 bases left in between. The V gene's germline CDR1 is SGHRS and CDR2 YFSETQ. The CDR3 DNA sequence: TGCGCCAGCAGCTCGCTACCCAGACAAGCAGGAGAGACCCAGTACTTC. Its protein product is CASSSLPRQAGETQYF.

The V call is TRBV2, the J call TRBJ2-1, with 8 positions matching TRBD1. The CDR3 is 15 residues long. Germline CDR1 and CDR2: SNHLY and FYNNEI. The trim removed 2 bases at V and 2 bases at J, leaving 2 bases unmatched. The DNA of the CDR3 is TGTGCCAGCAGTGAATCAGGGGGCACCTACAATGAGCAGTTCTTC. Translating it yields CASSESGGTYNEQFF.